This T cell receptor (beta chain) stems from a study of shared T cell receptors in the human thymus. The V and J ends lost 5 bases and 2 bases respectively, with 8 bases between them. This CDR3 comprises 12 residues. Germline V gene data show CDR1 as SGHRS and CDR2 as YFSETQ. Measured with immunoSEQ multiplex PCR; TCRdb has only the in-frame clones, and not every one. Here the sample spans approximately 490,000 clones, around three quarters being singletons. The sample also formed part of further work on human thymus T cells. From that paper: Corrective heart surgery yielded the resections from which the thymus tissue came.

The receptor was derived from a boy under three years old with a congenital heart defect. The chain has TRBV5-1 and TRBJ2-7; D gene uncertain. Input material: thymocytes. The chain's CDR3 is CASRSVTYEQYF. The DNA for the CDR3 is TGCGCCAGCAGATCTGTTACCTACGAGCAGTACTTC.